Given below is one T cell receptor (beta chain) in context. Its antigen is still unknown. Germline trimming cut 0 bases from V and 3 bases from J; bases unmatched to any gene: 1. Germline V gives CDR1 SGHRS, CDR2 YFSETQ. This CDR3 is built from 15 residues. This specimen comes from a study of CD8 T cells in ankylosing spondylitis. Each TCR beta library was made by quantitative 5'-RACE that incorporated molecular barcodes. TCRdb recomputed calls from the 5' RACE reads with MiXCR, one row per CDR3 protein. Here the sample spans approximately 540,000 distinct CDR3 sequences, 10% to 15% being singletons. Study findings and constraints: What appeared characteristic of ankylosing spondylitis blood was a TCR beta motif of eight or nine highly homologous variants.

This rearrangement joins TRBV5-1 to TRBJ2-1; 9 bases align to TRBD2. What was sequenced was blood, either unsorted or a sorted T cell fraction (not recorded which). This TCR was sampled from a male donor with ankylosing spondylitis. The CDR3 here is CASSLVAGDYNEQFF. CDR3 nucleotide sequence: TGCGCCAGCAGCTTGGTAGCGGGAGACTACAATGAGCAGTTCTTC.